The 24 T cell receptor beta chains listed next were all sequenced from one sample in a study of PD-1 blockade in classical Hodgkin lymphoma. Each and every patient relapsed after autologous stem cell transplantation, and patients got differing brentuximab vedotin exposure. Generated by immunoSEQ multiplex PCR, the TCRdb table keeps only in-frame clones and is missing some. The table has nearly 25,000 clones, around three quarters seen once. The material sequenced was peripheral blood mononuclear cells (PBMCs), taken before the second cycle of nivolumab. The receptors originated from a human donor with classical Hodgkin lymphoma.

The rearrangement joins TRBV7-9 to TRBJ2-1, with D tentatively TRBD2 (5 bases). The germline V and J ends were trimmed by 5 bases and 4 bases, with 15 bases remaining between them. CDR3 length: 15 amino acids. Germline V gives CDR1 SEHNR, CDR2 FQNEAQ (reference sequence). The CDR3 reads CASSELALEYNEQFF. Written as DNA, the CDR3 is TGTGCCAGCAGCGAATTAGCGTTGGAGTACAATGAGCAGTTCTTC.

This chain links TRBV29-1 with TRBJ2-5; the match to TRBD2 covers 12 bases. V shed 4 bases, J shed 3 bases, and the junction held 3 bases outside the gene matches. Germline V gene data show CDR1 as SQVTM and CDR2 as ANQGSEA. This CDR3 is built from 14 residues. CDR3 residues: CSVVRTSGKETQYF. The CDR3 DNA reads as TGCAGCGTTGTGAGGACTAGCGGGAAAGAGACCCAGTACTTC.

V is TRBV25-1 and J is TRBJ2-7; D might be TRBD1 or TRBD2, each matching 5 bases. Trimming took off 2 bases at V and 5 bases at J, with 19 bases between the two ends. Per the germline V gene, CDR1 is MGHDK and CDR2 is SYGVNS. The CDR3 has 16 amino acids. The CDR3 nucleotides are TGTGCCAGCAGTGAAGACTACCGCCGGGGCCTCCACGAGCAGTACTTC. It translates to CASSEDYRRGLHEQYF.

This sequence joins TRBV14 and TRBJ2-3; D ambiguous. V lost 4 bases and J 6 bases, leaving 11 bases between the germline ends. Germline assignment: CDR1 SGHDN and CDR2 FVKESK. This CDR3 spans 13 amino acids. This CDR3 reads CASSRGASDTQYF. CDR3 in DNA: TGTGCCAGCAGCCGGGGTGCGTCGGATACGCAGTATTTT.

The V and J genes are TRBV9 and TRBJ2-7; maybe TRBD1 (8 bases). Between the trimmed V and J ends, which lost 1 base and 1 base, there was a span of 21 bases. The CDR3 has 18 amino acids. From germline, CDR1 is SGDLS and CDR2 YYNGEE. In DNA form, the CDR3 reads TGTGCCAGCAGCGTATACCCAACAGGGGGGGGACAGTCCTACGAGCAGTACTTC. Translation gives CASSVYPTGGGQSYEQYF.

The CDR3 DNA is TGTGCCAGCAGCTTAGCAGGGGTAGCCAAAAACATTCAGTACTTC. Encoded protein: CASSLAGVAKNIQYF. The chain links TRBV7-9 to TRBJ2-4, with D possibly matching TRBD1 (5 bases). V was trimmed by 0 bases and J by 0 bases, leaving 6 bases between them. Germline lookup yields CDR1 SEHNR and CDR2 FQNEAQ (reference sequence). This CDR3 region has 15 residues.

The chain carries TRBV2 and TRBJ1-2, with D unresolved. Germline V CDR1 and CDR2: SNHLY, FYNNEI. There are 15 residues in the CDR3. With 5 bases removed from V and 4 bases from J, the gap between germline ends came to 17 bases. The chain's CDR3 is CASSTSASLIYGYTF. The DNA for the CDR3 is TGTGCCAGCAGTACTTCCGCCTCCCTGATCTATGGCTACACCTTC.

The CDR3 nucleotides are TGTGCCAGCTTTGCCCAAGACAGGCCCTATGGCTACACCTTC. This gives the protein CASFAQDRPYGYTF. The chain is built from TRBV2 and TRBJ1-2, with TRBD1 as a possible D gene (6 bases). Per the germline V gene, CDR1 is SNHLY and CDR2 is FYNNEI. The length of the CDR3 is 14 residues. Trimming shortened V by 8 bases and J by 4 bases, and 17 bases separated the two germline ends.

V is TRBV6-1 and J is TRBJ1-6; the D gene is possibly TRBD1 (5 bases). The V end lost 2 bases, the J end lost 2 bases, and 13 bases lay between the germline ends. Germline CDR1 and CDR2: MNHNS and SASEGT. This CDR3 contains 17 residues. The CDR3 sequence: CASSESEGITYNSPLHF. The DNA for the CDR3 is TGTGCCAGCAGTGAAAGTGAGGGGATCACCTATAATTCACCCCTCCACTTT.

This clone is medium-sized (0.01 to 0.1%) by share. The chain is built from TRBV19 and TRBJ1-5; perhaps TRBD1 as D (6 bases). The germline V gene has CDR1 LNHDA and CDR2 SQIVND (reference sequence). This CDR3 comprises 13 residues. Trimming removed 7 bases from V and 9 bases from J, with 16 bases in between. CDR3 in DNA: TGTGCCAGTACCCGAACAGGGTTTCGGCCCCAGCATTTT. Its translation: CASTRTGFRPQHF.

The table lists this clone with a count of one. A read error may produce the germline difference seen at one junction end. The V gene is TRBV27, the J gene TRBJ2-1; 7 positions agree with TRBD1. Germline V CDR1 and CDR2: MNHEY, SMNVEV (reference sequence). The CDR3 spans 16 residues. The CDR3 sequence: CASRLFLDRPENEQFF. In nucleotides, the CDR3 is TGTGCCAGCAGATTATTCCTGGACAGGCCTGAAAATGAGCAGTTCTTC.

V usage is TRBV2 and J usage is TRBJ1-5; possible D gene TRBD1, 5 bases. Trimming cost V 8 bases and J 2 bases, with 10 bases left between them. Per germline, CDR1 SNHLY and CDR2 FYNNEI. The CDR3 spans 13 residues. The CDR3, as DNA: TGTGCCAGCGGCAGGGAGGGCAATCAGCCCCAGCATTTT. Protein: CASGREGNQPQHF. Based on the CDR3 plus reference TRBV2 and TRBJ1-5, the full variable domain is EPEVTQTPSHQVTQMGQEVILRCVPISNHLYFYWYRQILGQKVEFLVSFYNNEISEKSEIFDDQFSVERPDGSNFTLKIRSTKLEDSAMYFCASGREGNQPQHFGDGTRLSIL.

V usage is TRBV7-3 and J usage is TRBJ2-3; 7 nucleotides agree with TRBD2. With 5 bases clipped from V and 2 bases from J, the junction kept 7 bases outside the gene matches. The CDR3 spans 15 residues. The germline gives CDR1 SGHTA, CDR2 FQGTGA. The CDR3 reads CASSRLAQSTDTQYF. In nucleotides, the CDR3 is TGTGCCAGCAGCCGACTAGCTCAGTCCACAGATACGCAGTATTTT.

As for this clone: This sample includes further DNA sequences coding for the same CDR3. The chain joins TRBV2 to TRBJ2-1; 9 bases are shared with TRBD1. The V gene end was trimmed by 4 bases and the J gene end by 1 base; junction bases not matched to a gene: 2. From germline, CDR1 is SNHLY and CDR2 FYNNEI. The CDR3 is made up of 15 amino acids. The DNA for the CDR3 is TGTGCCAGCAGTGGGGGGACAGGGTCCTACAATGAGCAGTTCTTC. Protein: CASSGGTGSYNEQFF. Looking up the rest from reference TRBV2 and TRBJ2-1 gives the full variable domain: EPEVTQTPSHQVTQMGQEVILRCVPISNHLYFYWYRQILGQKVEFLVSFYNNEISEKSEIFDDQFSVERPDGSNFTLKIRSTKLEDSAMYFCASSGGTGSYNEQFFGPGTRLTVL.

The V and J genes are TRBV7-9 and TRBJ2-5, with D unresolved. The length of the CDR3 is 14 residues. In germline, CDR1 is SEHNR, CDR2 FQNEAQ (reference sequence). V dropped 1 base and J dropped 5 bases, with 11 bases sitting between them. The CDR3 region is CASSLGAARETQYF. CDR3 sequence (DNA): TGTGCCAGCAGCTTAGGGGCGGCACGGGAGACCCAGTACTTC. Filled out from reference TRBV7-9 and TRBJ2-5, the complete variable domain reads DTGVSQNPRHKITKRGQNVTFRCDPISEHNRLYWYRQTLGQGPEFLTYFQNEAQLEKSRLLSDRFSAERPKGSFSTLEIQRTEQGDSAMYLCASSLGAARETQYFGPGTRLLVL.

This rearrangement joins TRBV2 to TRBJ2-3, with 7 nucleotides matching TRBD2. The CDR3 length is 13 residues. Germline values: CDR1 SNHLY, CDR2 FYNNEI. V lost 6 bases and J lost 6; bases outside the gene matches: 6. The CDR3 loop is CASRGRAADTQYF. The CDR3 DNA reads as TGTGCCAGCAGGGGGAGGGCCGCGGATACGCAGTATTTT. The full variable domain, rest sourced from reference TRBV2 and TRBJ2-3, is EPEVTQTPSHQVTQMGQEVILRCVPISNHLYFYWYRQILGQKVEFLVSFYNNEISEKSEIFDDQFSVERPDGSNFTLKIRSTKLEDSAMYFCASRGRAADTQYFGPGTRLTVL.

The J gene is TRBJ1-1, the V gene TRBV7-2; no reliable D call. The CDR3 consists of 15 residues. Germline V gene data show CDR1 as SGHTA and CDR2 as FQGNSA. Trimming took off 5 bases at V and 1 base at J, with 14 bases between the two ends. The CDR3 DNA is TGTGCCAGCAGCGTGACCCGGGTCGAGAACACTGAAGCTTTCTTT. It is translated as CASSVTRVENTEAFF. Drawing the rest from reference TRBV7-2 and TRBJ1-1, the complete variable domain is GAGVSQSPSNKVTEKGKDVELRCDPISGHTALYWYRQSLGQGLEFLIYFQGNSAPDKSGLPSDRFSAERTGGSVSTLTIQRTQQEDSAVYLCASSVTRVENTEAFFGQGTRLTVV.

The chain employs TRBV27 and TRBJ2-1, with D unclear. Germline CDR1 and CDR2: MNHEY and SMNVEV (reference sequence). This CDR3 is built from 14 residues. V dropped 3 bases and J dropped 7 bases, with 13 bases sitting between them. CDR3 nucleotides: TGTGCCAGCAGTTTCTCCGGGCCCAGAAATGAGCAGTTCTTC. It yields the protein CASSFSGPRNEQFF.

V and J are TRBV6-1 and TRBJ2-7; D unclear. The V end was cut by 2 bases, the J end by 0 bases, with 11 bases between. The length of the CDR3 is 15 residues. Per the germline V gene, CDR1 is MNHNS and CDR2 is SASEGT. The CDR3: CASSEMGIGSYEQYF. DNA for the CDR3: TGTGCCAGCAGTGAAATGGGGATAGGCTCCTACGAGCAGTACTTC.

The chain carries TRBV27 and TRBJ2-1; 11 bases align to TRBD2. Germline values: CDR1 MNHEY, CDR2 SMNVEV (reference sequence). CDR3 length equals 20 residues. Trimming at V came to 0 bases and at J to 2 bases, leaving 12 bases not matched to a gene. The CDR3 reads CASSLSLGVILAGAYNEQFF. The DNA for the CDR3 is TGTGCCAGCAGTTTATCTCTGGGCGTCATACTAGCGGGAGCCTACAATGAGCAGTTCTTC.

The genes are TRBV5-5 and TRBJ2-7; D is ambiguous. Germline loops: CDR1 SGHKS, CDR2 YYEKEE (reference sequence). V was pared by 3 bases and J by 3 bases, with 13 bases between. The CDR3 spans 14 residues. The CDR3 protein is CASSYFLRVYEQYF. The CDR3 DNA reads TGTGCCAGCAGCTACTTCCTTCGAGTCTACGAGCAGTACTTC.

The chain recombines TRBV7-2 with TRBJ2-5; perhaps D is TRBD1 or TRBD2 (5 bases each). This CDR3 is built from 15 residues. V lost 5 bases, J lost 0 bases, and 13 bases lay in between. Germline V gene data show CDR1 as SGHTA and CDR2 as FQGNSA. The CDR3 nucleotides read TGTGCCAGCAGCACTGGGGGTTTGTACCAAGAGACCCAGTACTTC. Encoded protein: CASSTGGLYQETQYF.

The J gene is TRBJ2-6, the V gene TRBV27; tentative D call: TRBD1 (5 bases). V was clipped by 2 bases and J by 0 bases, with 8 bases between them. The CDR3 has 16 amino acids. Germline V gives CDR1 MNHEY, CDR2 SMNVEV (reference sequence). The CDR3 is CASSLADSSGANVLTF. The CDR3 nucleotides are TGTGCCAGCAGTTTAGCCGACAGCTCTGGGGCCAACGTCCTGACTTTC.

The rearrangement links TRBV7-8 to TRBJ1-1; D unresolved. The CDR3 spans 15 residues. V dropped 3 bases and J dropped 1 base, with 12 bases sitting between them. The germline V gene encodes CDR1 SGHVS and CDR2 FQNEAQ. The CDR3 DNA follows: TGTGCCAGCAGCTTGCTCCTCGGACGGAACACTGAAGCTTTCTTT. Amino acids: CASSLLLGRNTEAFF.